Detailed here is one T cell receptor (beta chain). Antigen specificity is unknown. The data stem from a study of T-cell memory formation after mild COVID-19. Study results and limitations: Researchers found some responding clones in pre-infection memory, a sign that cross-reactive memory joined.

Germline V gene sequence: CDR1 ENHRY, CDR2 SYGVKD. With 9 bases removed from V and 2 bases from J, the gap between germline ends came to 16 bases. CDR3 length: 14 residues. One entry per CDR3 protein, called by TCRdb with MiXCR from the 5' RACE reads. The data contain around 300,000 distinct CDR3 sequences, approximately 20% of them singletons. The clonotype originates from a man aged 18 to 29 who had mild COVID-19 (a few samples of this study predate the infection). Cell type and time point are not known. The V and J genes are TRBV10-3 and TRBJ1-1; D may be TRBD1 (6 bases). Input material: PBMCs or a T cell subset sorted from them (not recorded which). The DNA of the CDR3 is TGTGCCATTAAAGGGGGGCAGGGCAACACTGAAGCTTTCTTT. This codes for CAIKGGQGNTEAFF.